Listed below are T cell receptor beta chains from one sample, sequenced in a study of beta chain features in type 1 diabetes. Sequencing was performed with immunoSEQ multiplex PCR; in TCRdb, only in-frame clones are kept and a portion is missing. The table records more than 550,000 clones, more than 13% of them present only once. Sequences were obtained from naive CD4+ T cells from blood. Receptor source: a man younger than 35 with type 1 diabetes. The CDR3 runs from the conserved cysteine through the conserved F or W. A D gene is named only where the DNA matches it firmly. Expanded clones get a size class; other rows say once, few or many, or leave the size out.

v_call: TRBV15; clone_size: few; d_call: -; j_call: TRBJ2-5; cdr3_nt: TGTGCCACCAGCAGAGATAGGCTAGGCGAGACCCAGTACTTC; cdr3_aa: CATSRDRLGETQYF
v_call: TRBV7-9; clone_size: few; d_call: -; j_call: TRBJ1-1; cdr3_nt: TGTGCCAGCGGGGGACCGAACACTGAAGCTTTCTTT; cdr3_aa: CASGGPNTEAFF
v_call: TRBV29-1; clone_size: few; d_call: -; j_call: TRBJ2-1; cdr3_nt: TGCAGCGTTGTTTACCTACACAATGAGCAGTTCTTC; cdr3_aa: CSVVYLHNEQFF
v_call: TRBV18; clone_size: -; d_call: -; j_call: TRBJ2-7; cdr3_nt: TGTGCCAGCTCACCACCGGACAGCCGGCGGTCCTACGAGCAGTACTTC; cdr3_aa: CASSPPDSRRSYEQYF
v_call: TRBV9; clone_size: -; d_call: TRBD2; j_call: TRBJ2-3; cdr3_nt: TGTGCCAGCAGCGGACGAACGGGACTAGTTTCAGATACGCAGTATTTT; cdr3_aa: CASSGRTGLVSDTQYF
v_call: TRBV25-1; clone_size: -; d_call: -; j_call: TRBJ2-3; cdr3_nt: TGTGCCAGCAGTGACGGGCAGGGTACACCAAGCACAGATACGCAGTATTTT; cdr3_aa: CASSDGQGTPSTDTQYF
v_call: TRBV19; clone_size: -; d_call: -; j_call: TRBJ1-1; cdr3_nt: TGTGCCAGTTCCTCCCCCTTGAACACTGAAGCTTTCTTT; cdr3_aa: CASSSPLNTEAFF
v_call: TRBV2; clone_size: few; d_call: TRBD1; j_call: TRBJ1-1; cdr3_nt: TGTGCCAGCACTCTCCCCGGGGACAGAATGGCTTTCTTT; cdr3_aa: CASTLPGDRMAFF
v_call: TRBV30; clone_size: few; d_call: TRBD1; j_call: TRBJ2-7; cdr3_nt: TGTGCCTGGAACAGGGACAGGACGGACGAGCAGTACTTC; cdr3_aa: CAWNRDRTDEQYF
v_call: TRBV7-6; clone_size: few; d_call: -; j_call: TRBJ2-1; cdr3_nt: TGTGCCAGCAGCTTGGTCCCGCCGAGCTCCTACAATGAGCAGTTCTTC; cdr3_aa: CASSLVPPSSYNEQFF
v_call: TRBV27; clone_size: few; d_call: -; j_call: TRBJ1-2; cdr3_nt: TGTGCCAGCAGTTTTCGTCAGGCGGGCTATGGCTACACCTTC; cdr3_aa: CASSFRQAGYGYTF
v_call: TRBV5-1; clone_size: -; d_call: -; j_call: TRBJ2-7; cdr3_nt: TGCGCCAGCAGCCCCGGGACTTACGAGCAGTACTTC; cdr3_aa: CASSPGTYEQYF
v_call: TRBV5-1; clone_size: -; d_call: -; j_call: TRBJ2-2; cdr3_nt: TGCGCCAGCAGCTTCCCCACAGGGTCCACCGGGGAGCTGTTTTTT; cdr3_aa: CASSFPTGSTGELFF
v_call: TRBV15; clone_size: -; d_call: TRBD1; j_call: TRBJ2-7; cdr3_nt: TGTGCCACCAGCATCCAGACAGGGATCCACTACGAGCAGTACTTC; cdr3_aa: CATSIQTGIHYEQYF
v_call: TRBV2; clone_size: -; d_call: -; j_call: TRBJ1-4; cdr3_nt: TGTGCCAGCAGTGGTGAGGCTGAAAAACTGTTTTTT; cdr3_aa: CASSGEAEKLFF
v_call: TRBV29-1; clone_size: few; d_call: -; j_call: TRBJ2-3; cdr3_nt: TGCAGCGTTCTACAGGAAGATGAGGCAGATACGCAGTATTTT; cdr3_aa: CSVLQEDEADTQYF
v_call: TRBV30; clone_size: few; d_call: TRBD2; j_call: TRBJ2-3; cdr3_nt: TGTGCCTGGGGGCCAAGTCGAGTAGCGGGAGTTCCAGATACGCAGTATTTT; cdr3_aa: CAWGPSRVAGVPDTQYF
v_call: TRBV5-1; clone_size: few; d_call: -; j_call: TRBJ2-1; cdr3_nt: TGCGCCAGCAGCTTAGTGGCAGGGGCGGCCGATGAGCAGTTCTTC; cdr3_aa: CASSLVAGAADEQFF
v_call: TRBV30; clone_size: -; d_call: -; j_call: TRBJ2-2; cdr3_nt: TGTGCCTGGATGGTGAGGATCGGCACCGGGGAGCTGTTTTTT; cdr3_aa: CAWMVRIGTGELFF
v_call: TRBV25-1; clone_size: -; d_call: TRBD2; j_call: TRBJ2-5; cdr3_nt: TGTGCCAGCAGACTAGCGGTACAAGAGACCCAGTACTTC; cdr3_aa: CASRLAVQETQYF
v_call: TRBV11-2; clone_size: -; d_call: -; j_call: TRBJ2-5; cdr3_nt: TGTGCCAGCAGCTTACGGTCAGAGACCCAGTACTTC; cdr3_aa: CASSLRSETQYF
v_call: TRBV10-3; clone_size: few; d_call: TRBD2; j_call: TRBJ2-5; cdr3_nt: TGTGCCATCAGGATGGGACTAGCAGGAGAGACCCAGTACTTC; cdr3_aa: CAIRMGLAGETQYF
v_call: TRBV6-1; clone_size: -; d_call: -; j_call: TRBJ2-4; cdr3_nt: TGTGCCAGCAGTGAAGAAGGTCGAACAGGACAGTACTTC; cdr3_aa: CASSEEGRTGQYF
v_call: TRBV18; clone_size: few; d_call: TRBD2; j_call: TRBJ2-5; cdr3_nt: TGTGCCAGCTCACCACCGTCTCTAGCGGGAGTTGGGACCCAGTACTTC; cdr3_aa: CASSPPSLAGVGTQYF
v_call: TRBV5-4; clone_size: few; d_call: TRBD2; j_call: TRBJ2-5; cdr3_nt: TGTGCCAGCAGCCTTTCGGGACTAGCGGGAGGGGGAGGAGAGACCCAGTACTTC; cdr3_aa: CASSLSGLAGGGGETQYF
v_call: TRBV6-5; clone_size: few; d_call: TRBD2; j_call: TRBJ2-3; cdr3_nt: TGTGCCAGCAGCAAACGACTAGCCGGCACAGATACGCAGTATTTT; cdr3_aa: CASSKRLAGTDTQYF
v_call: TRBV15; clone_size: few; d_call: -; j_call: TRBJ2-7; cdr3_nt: TGTGCCACCAGCAGAGATACGCACCGAGAGCAGTACTTC; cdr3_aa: CATSRDTHREQYF
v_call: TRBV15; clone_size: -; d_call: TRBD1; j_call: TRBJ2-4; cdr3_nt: TGTGCCACCAGCAGAGAAGGTCCGGGACAGGGAACCAAAAACATTCAGTACTTC; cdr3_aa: CATSREGPGQGTKNIQYF
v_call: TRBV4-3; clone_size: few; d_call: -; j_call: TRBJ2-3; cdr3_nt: TGCGCCAGCAGCCAAGGTGGCGTTTGGGATACGCAGTATTTT; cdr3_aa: CASSQGGVWDTQYF
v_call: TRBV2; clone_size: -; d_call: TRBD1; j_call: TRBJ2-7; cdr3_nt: TGTGCCAGCAGTTCCCAGGGGACAGGAATCTACGAGCAGTACTTC; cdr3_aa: CASSSQGTGIYEQYF
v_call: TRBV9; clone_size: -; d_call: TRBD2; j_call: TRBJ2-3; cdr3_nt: TGTGCCAGCAGCGCAGGACTAGCGGGAAGCACAGATACACAGTATTTT; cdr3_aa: CASSAGLAGSTDTQYF
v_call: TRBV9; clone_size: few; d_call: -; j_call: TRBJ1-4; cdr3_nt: TGTGCCAGCAGCGTAGCACCTCGGGCCGAAAGAGGGGAAAAACTGTTTTTT; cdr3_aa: CASSVAPRAERGEKLFF
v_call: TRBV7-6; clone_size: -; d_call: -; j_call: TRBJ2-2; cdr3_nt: TGTGCCAGCAGCTTAGCTTTTATGGGGAACACCGGGGAGCTGTTTTTT; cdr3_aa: CASSLAFMGNTGELFF
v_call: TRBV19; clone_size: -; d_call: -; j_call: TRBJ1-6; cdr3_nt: TGTGCCAGTAGTATGGTCAGGGGCTGGGATTCACCCCTCCACTTT; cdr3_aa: CASSMVRGWDSPLHF
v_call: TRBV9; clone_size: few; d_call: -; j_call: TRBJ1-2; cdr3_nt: TGTGCCAGCAGCGCAGGACCAGGGGTAGGGTATGGCTACACCTTC; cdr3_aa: CASSAGPGVGYGYTF
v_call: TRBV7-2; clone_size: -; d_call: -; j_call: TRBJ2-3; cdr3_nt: TGTGCCAGCAGCTTGTGGCGGAGATTCACAGATACGCAGTATTTT; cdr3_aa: CASSLWRRFTDTQYF
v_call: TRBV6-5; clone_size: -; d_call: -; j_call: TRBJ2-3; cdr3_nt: TGTGCCAGCAGTTACTCAGGCGGGACTAGCACAGATACGCAGTATTTT; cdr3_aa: CASSYSGGTSTDTQYF
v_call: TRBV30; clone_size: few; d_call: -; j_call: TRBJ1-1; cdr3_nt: TGTGCCTGGAGTGTACCGTGGGGCACTGAAGCTTTCTTT; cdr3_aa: CAWSVPWGTEAFF
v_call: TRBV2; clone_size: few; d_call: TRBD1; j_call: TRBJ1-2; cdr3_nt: TGTGCCAGCAGTGGGACAGGGGAGATCTATGGCTACACCTTC; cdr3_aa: CASSGTGEIYGYTF
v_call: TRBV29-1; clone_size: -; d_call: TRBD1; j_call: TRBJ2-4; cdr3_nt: TGCAGCGTCTCTGACAGGGTCAAAAACATTCAGTACTTC; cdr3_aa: CSVSDRVKNIQYF
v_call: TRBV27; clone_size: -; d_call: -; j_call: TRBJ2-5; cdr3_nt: TGTGCCAGCAGTTTATCGCGGCAAGAGACCCAGTACTTC; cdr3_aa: CASSLSRQETQYF
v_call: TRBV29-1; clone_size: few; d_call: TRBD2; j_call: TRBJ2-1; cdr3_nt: TGCAGCGTCCCGGGACTAGGATACAATGAGCAGTTCTTC; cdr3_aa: CSVPGLGYNEQFF
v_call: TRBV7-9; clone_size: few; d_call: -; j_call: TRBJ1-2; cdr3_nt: TGTGCCAGCACCCAAGCGTTAAACTTTAACTATGGCTACACCTTC; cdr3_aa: CASTQALNFNYGYTF
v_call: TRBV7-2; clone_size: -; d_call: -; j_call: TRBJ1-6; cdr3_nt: TGTGCCAGCAGCGGACAGCCCAATTCACCCCTCCACTTT; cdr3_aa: CASSGQPNSPLHF
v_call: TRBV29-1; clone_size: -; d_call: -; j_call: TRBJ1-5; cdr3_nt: TGCAGCGTCCTAGGGGGTTTTGATCAGCCCCAGCATTTT; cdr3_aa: CSVLGGFDQPQHF
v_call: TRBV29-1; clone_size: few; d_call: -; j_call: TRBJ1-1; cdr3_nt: TGCAGCGTTGCACGGGGGGACACTGAAGCTTTCTTT; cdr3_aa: CSVARGDTEAFF
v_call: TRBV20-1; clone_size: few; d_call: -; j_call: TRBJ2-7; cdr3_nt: TGCAGTGCTAGAGGTACTGACGAGCAGTACTTC; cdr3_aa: CSARGTDEQYF
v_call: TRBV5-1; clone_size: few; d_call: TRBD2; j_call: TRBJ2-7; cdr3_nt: TGCGCCAGCAGCTCGACTAGCGGGAGTTACGAGCAGTACTTC; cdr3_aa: CASSSTSGSYEQYF